The rows below give T cell receptor beta chains drawn from one sample of a study of shared clonotypes between healthy human individuals. Sequencing used immunoSEQ multiplex PCR; TCRdb keeps in-frame clones, though not all of them. Found here are approximately 2.5 million clones, over 85% of them singletons; the top ten hold over 0.12%. The material sequenced was naive CD4+ T cells sorted from blood. These receptors all come from a man between 18 and 29 years old in good health. CDR3s include the opening cysteine and the closing phenylalanine or tryptophan. D genes are given only for firm matches. Expanded clones are given a class, and other clones once, few, many or no size at all.

D	V	size	J	CDR3	DNA
.	TRBV5-1	.	TRBJ1-3	CASSSDGTGNTIYF	TGCGCCAGCAGCTCGGACGGGACAGGAAACACCATATATTTT
.	TRBV6-5	.	TRBJ2-4	CASRGIGINIQYF	TGTGCCAGCAGGGGGATAGGTATAAACATTCAGTACTTC
.	TRBV5-4	.	TRBJ2-7	CASSPLGVSSYEQYF	TGTGCCAGCAGCCCTCTGGGAGTAAGCTCCTACGAGCAGTACTTC
TRBD2	TRBV7-8	.	TRBJ2-5	CASSLLLWTSGRALETQYF	TGTGCCAGCAGCTTACTACTGTGGACTAGCGGGAGGGCCTTGGAGACCCAGTACTTC
.	TRBV6-5	.	TRBJ2-7	CASSYTRAYEQYF	TGTGCCAGCAGTTACACCAGGGCCTACGAGCAGTACTTC
.	TRBV30	few	TRBJ2-2	CAWSVLPATGELFF	TGTGCCTGGAGTGTACTCCCGGCCACCGGGGAGCTGTTTTTT
.	TRBV7-9	.	TRBJ2-1	CASSLSGPYNEQFF	TGTGCCAGCAGCTTATCGGGGCCCTACAATGAGCAGTTCTTC
.	TRBV18	.	TRBJ2-5	CASSGYGDQETQYF	TGTGCCAGCTCAGGCTACGGGGACCAAGAGACCCAGTACTTC
.	TRBV27	.	TRBJ2-4	CASSRPAELAKNIQYF	TGTGCCAGCAGCCGTCCCGCGGAACTAGCCAAAAACATTCAGTACTTC
.	TRBV6-1	.	TRBJ2-7	CARPPCTGPYEQYF	TGTGCCAGGCCCCCGTGTACAGGACCCTACGAGCAGTACTTC
.	TRBV6-6	.	TRBJ2-1	CASSQRTGEQFF	TGTGCCAGCAGCCAAAGGACGGGTGAGCAGTTCTTC
.	TRBV7-2	.	TRBJ2-7	CASSFSLSSYEQYF	TGTGCCAGCAGCTTTAGTCTGAGCTCCTACGAGCAGTACTTC
.	TRBV5-1	.	TRBJ2-1	CASSQGSNNEQFF	TGCGCCAGCAGCCAGGGCAGCAACAATGAGCAGTTCTTC
TRBD1	TRBV6-1	.	TRBJ1-2	CASSLDRDYGYTF	TGTGCCAGCAGTCTCGACAGGGACTATGGCTACACCTTC
.	TRBV30	.	TRBJ2-6	CAWSVVSGANVLTF	TGTGCCTGGAGTGTTGTCTCTGGGGCCAACGTCCTGACTTTC
TRBD1	TRBV7-2	.	TRBJ1-1	CASILGGQGNTEAFF	TGTGCCAGCATCCTTGGGGGACAGGGGAACACTGAAGCTTTCTTT
.	TRBV2	.	TRBJ1-1	CASSRAEGEGLF	TGTGCCAGTTCCCGGGCCGAGGGGGAGGGCCTCTTT
TRBD2	TRBV12-5	.	TRBJ2-5	CASGLVQGPGGQETQYF	TGTGCTAGTGGTTTGGTACAGGGCCCGGGGGGGCAAGAGACCCAGTACTTC
.	TRBV2	.	TRBJ2-2	CASGQVALNTGELFF	TGTGCCAGCGGGCAGGTAGCGCTAAACACCGGGGAGCTGTTTTTT
.	TRBV5-1	once	TRBJ2-1	CASSLGSKGSYNEQFF	TGCGCCAGCAGCTTAGGTTCGAAGGGGTCCTACAATGAGCAGTTCTTC
TRBD1	TRBV30	.	TRBJ1-1	CAWSVGQANEAFF	TGTGCCTGGAGTGTCGGACAGGCCAATGAAGCTTTCTTT
.	TRBV9	.	TRBJ2-7	CASSAASYPGSEQYF	TGTGCCAGCAGCGCTGCTTCATACCCCGGGAGCGAGCAGTACTTC
.	TRBV21-1	.	TRBJ1-3	CASSKGGSGNTIYF	TGTGCCAGCAGCAAAGGGGGGAGTGGAAACACCATATATTTT
.	TRBV18	.	TRBJ1-5	CASSPGPGQPQHF	TGTGCCAGCTCACCGGGGCCGGGGCAGCCCCAGCATTTT
TRBD1	TRBV15	.	TRBJ1-2	CATSRDRGTGANYGYTF	TGTGCCACCAGCAGAGATAGGGGGACAGGGGCTAACTATGGCTACACCTTC
.	TRBV18	few	TRBJ1-6	CASSGQSSYNSPLHF	TGTGCCAGCTCCGGACAGAGCTCCTATAATTCACCCCTCCACTTT
.	TRBV5-1	.	TRBJ2-1	CASSLWAQFF	TGCGCCAGCAGCTTATGGGCTCAGTTCTTC
TRBD1	TRBV6-4	.	TRBJ1-2	CASRPTPDRWNYGYTF	TGTGCCAGCAGACCTACTCCGGACAGGTGGAACTATGGCTACACCTTC
.	TRBV25-1	.	TRBJ2-3	CASLPFYTDTQYF	TGTGCCAGCCTCCCATTTTACACAGATACGCAGTATTTT
TRBD2	TRBV9	.	TRBJ2-3	CASSPTSGTDTQYF	TGTGCCAGCAGCCCGACTAGCGGCACAGATACGCAGTATTTT
.	TRBV2	.	TRBJ1-3	CARGTVPGNTIYF	TGTGCCAGGGGGACGGTACCTGGAAACACCATATATTTT
TRBD2	TRBV19	.	TRBJ2-3	CASSEGLAGGTDTQYF	TGTGCCAGTAGTGAGGGACTAGCAGGGGGCACAGATACGCAGTATTTT
TRBD1	TRBV18	once	TRBJ1-1	CASSRTEGATEAFF	TGTGCCAGCTCCCGGACGGAGGGGGCCACTGAAGCTTTCTTT
.	TRBV7-8	.	TRBJ2-3	CASSSLGAPTDTQYF	TGTGCCAGCAGCAGCCTGGGGGCCCCCACAGATACGCAGTATTTT
.	TRBV18	.	TRBJ1-4	CASSRSFNEKLFF	TGTGCCAGCTCACGCAGCTTCAATGAAAAACTGTTTTTT
TRBD1	TRBV5-1	.	TRBJ2-1	CASSLTGTGVPYNEQFF	TGCGCCAGCAGCTTGACCGGGACAGGGGTTCCCTACAATGAGCAGTTCTTC
TRBD1	TRBV5-6	.	TRBJ2-2	CASSWGQGASGELFF	TGTGCCAGCAGCTGGGGACAGGGGGCTTCCGGGGAGCTGTTTTTT
.	TRBV6-1	.	TRBJ2-1	CASSAVLLSYNEQFF	TGTGCCAGCAGCGCGGTCCTACTCTCCTACAATGAGCAGTTCTTC
.	TRBV5-1	.	TRBJ2-2	CASSLAGTSNTGELFF	TGCGCCAGCAGCTTGGCCGGGACATCGAACACCGGGGAGCTGTTTTTT
.	TRBV30	few	TRBJ1-1	CAWSEHTNTEAFF	TGTGCCTGGAGTGAACATACCAACACTGAAGCTTTCTTT
TRBD1	TRBV5-1	once	TRBJ1-4	CASSIQGTNEKLFF	TGCGCCAGCAGCATACAGGGGACTAATGAAAAACTGTTTTTT
TRBD1	TRBV7-9	.	TRBJ1-3	CASSEGDRAEDTIYF	TGTGCCAGCAGCGAAGGGGACAGGGCAGAGGACACCATATATTTT